This T cell receptor beta chain was sequenced in a study of T cells after yellow fever vaccination. Study observations and caveats: Reappearance after the booster was observed for most primary-vaccination clones (roughly 95% CD4, over 70% CD8). One caveat is that FACS-sorted repertoires could contain abundant clonotypes contaminating from the bulk population. Relatively few clonotypes were ones that appeared in both CD4 and CD8 compartments.

The CDR3 runs to 13 residues. CDR1 MNHEY and CDR2 SMNVEV come from the germline V gene (reference sequence). V was shortened by 5 bases and J by 5 bases, with 13 bases between the two germline ends. Making TCR cDNA involved 5'RACE template switching, which added UMIs and a universal primer site. TCRdb redid the calling of the 5' RACE reads with MiXCR, one entry per CDR3 protein. The sample shows roughly 120,000 distinct CDR3 sequences, under 9% of them seen only once. Of note for this clonotype: Its antigen is not known. It may be a read error: a sequence one base away is much more abundant.

This specimen was CD8+ T cells sorted from PBMCs, taken 45 days after the yellow fever booster vaccination. The V gene is TRBV27, the J gene TRBJ2-7; the D gene is possibly TRBD2 (5 bases). This sequence was found in a man aged 25-40 years who received the YFV17D yellow fever vaccine. This CDR3 reads CASSPAGLDEQYF. Here the CDR3 DNA reads TGTGCCAGCAGTCCAGCCGGACTTGACGAGCAGTACTTC.